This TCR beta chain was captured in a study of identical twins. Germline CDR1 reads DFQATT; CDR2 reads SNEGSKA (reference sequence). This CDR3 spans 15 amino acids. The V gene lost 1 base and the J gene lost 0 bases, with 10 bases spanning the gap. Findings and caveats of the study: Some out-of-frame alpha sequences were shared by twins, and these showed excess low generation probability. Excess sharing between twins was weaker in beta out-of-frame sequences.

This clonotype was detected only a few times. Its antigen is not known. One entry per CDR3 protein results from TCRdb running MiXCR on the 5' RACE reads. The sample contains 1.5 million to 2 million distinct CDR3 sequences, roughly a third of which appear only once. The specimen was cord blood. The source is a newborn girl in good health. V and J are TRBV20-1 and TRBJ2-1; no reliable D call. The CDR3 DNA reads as TGCAGTGCTAGAGCCGGGTCCAGCTCCTACAATGAGCAGTTCTTC. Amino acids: CSARAGSSSYNEQFF.